A selection of T cell receptor beta chains follows, all from one sample in a study of neurological immune-mediated disorders. TCRdb recomputed calls from the 5' RACE reads with MiXCR, one row per CDR3 protein. The sample has tens of thousands of distinct CDR3 sequences, about a tenth seen once. The sequenced sample was PBMCs. Source of these receptors: a man aged 35-49 years in good health. Each CDR3 is given with its conserved first and last residue. The order of the fields is clone size, D gene, V gene, J gene, CDR3 protein, CDR3 DNA. D genes are given only for firm matches. A clone size is listed for some rows: how often the clone was seen (once, few, many), or a class if it is expanded.

abundance: many
d_gene: TRBD1
v_gene: TRBV5-1
j_gene: TRBJ1-1
CDR3aa: CASSPGQGARGTEAFF
CDR3nt: TGCGCCAGCAGCCCGGGACAGGGGGCGCGGGGCACTGAAGCTTTCTTT

abundance: .
d_gene: .
v_gene: TRBV5-5
j_gene: TRBJ2-3
CDR3aa: CASSLSSLRGRKDTQYF
CDR3nt: TGTGCCAGCAGCTTGTCATCCCTCAGGGGCCGGAAGGATACGCAGTATTTT

abundance: .
d_gene: TRBD1
v_gene: TRBV15
j_gene: TRBJ1-2
CDR3aa: CVTSRAGQGGYGYTF
CDR3nt: TGTGTCACCAGCAGAGCCGGACAGGGGGGGTATGGCTACACCTTC

abundance: many
d_gene: .
v_gene: TRBV14
j_gene: TRBJ1-1
CDR3aa: CASSQIWGTEAFF
CDR3nt: TGTGCCAGCAGCCAAATCTGGGGCACTGAAGCTTTCTTT

abundance: many
d_gene: .
v_gene: TRBV5-1
j_gene: TRBJ2-7
CDR3aa: CASREPTGEVSYEQYF
CDR3nt: TGCGCCAGCAGGGAACCTACAGGAGAGGTCTCCTACGAGCAGTACTTC

abundance: many
d_gene: TRBD1
v_gene: TRBV6-5
j_gene: TRBJ1-2
CDR3aa: CASSSWRAGGGYRYGYTF
CDR3nt: TGTGCCAGCAGCTCTTGGAGGGCAGGGGGCGGCTATAGGTATGGCTACACCTTC

abundance: many
d_gene: .
v_gene: TRBV6-5
j_gene: TRBJ1-2
CDR3aa: CASSRRVDYGYTF
CDR3nt: TGTGCCAGCAGTCGCAGGGTAGACTATGGCTACACCTTC

abundance: many
d_gene: TRBD1
v_gene: TRBV6-5
j_gene: TRBJ1-2
CDR3aa: CASSRTGGYYGYTF
CDR3nt: TGTGCCAGCAGTAGGACAGGGGGCTATTATGGCTACACCTTC

abundance: many
d_gene: .
v_gene: TRBV14
j_gene: TRBJ1-6
CDR3aa: CASSAKAHSPLHF
CDR3nt: TGTGCCAGCAGCGCCAAGGCCCATTCACCCCTCCACTTT

abundance: many
d_gene: TRBD2
v_gene: TRBV20-1
j_gene: TRBJ2-1
CDR3aa: CSAQRLAVSYNEQFF
CDR3nt: TGCAGTGCCCAGAGACTAGCGGTATCCTACAATGAGCAGTTCTTC

abundance: many
d_gene: TRBD1
v_gene: TRBV7-9
j_gene: TRBJ1-1
CDR3aa: CASSSRPGTGDPNTEAFF
CDR3nt: TGTGCCAGCAGCTCGCGCCCTGGGACAGGGGATCCCAACACTGAAGCTTTCTTT

abundance: many
d_gene: TRBD2
v_gene: TRBV15
j_gene: TRBJ2-6
CDR3aa: CATSRDRGGSGANVLTF
CDR3nt: TGTGCCACCAGCAGAGATCGGGGAGGGTCTGGGGCCAACGTCCTGACTTTC

abundance: .
d_gene: .
v_gene: TRBV18
j_gene: TRBJ2-5
CDR3aa: CASSPIGYQETQYF
CDR3nt: TGTGCCAGCTCACCAATAGGGTACCAAGAGACCCAGTACTTC

abundance: many
d_gene: .
v_gene: TRBV7-2
j_gene: TRBJ1-2
CDR3aa: CASNLGTIGHGYTF
CDR3nt: TGTGCCAGCAATCTTGGGACAATCGGTCATGGCTACACCTTC

abundance: many
d_gene: .
v_gene: TRBV10-2
j_gene: TRBJ1-1
CDR3aa: CATRPGPELNTEAFF
CDR3nt: TGCGCCACCCGACCGGGACCCGAATTGAACACTGAAGCTTTCTTT

abundance: many
d_gene: TRBD2
v_gene: TRBV7-2
j_gene: TRBJ2-3
CDR3aa: CASSSLATTDTQYF
CDR3nt: TGTGCCAGCAGCTCACTAGCGACCACAGATACGCAGTATTTT

abundance: many
d_gene: TRBD2
v_gene: TRBV5-1
j_gene: TRBJ2-7
CDR3aa: CASSILSGSSSYEQYF
CDR3nt: TGCGCCAGCAGCATTCTTAGCGGGAGTTCCTCCTACGAGCAGTACTTC

abundance: many
d_gene: .
v_gene: TRBV7-2
j_gene: TRBJ2-1
CDR3aa: CASSFRVEQFF
CDR3nt: TGTGCCAGCAGCTTCCGGGTCGAGCAGTTCTTC

abundance: many
d_gene: .
v_gene: TRBV20-1
j_gene: TRBJ2-1
CDR3aa: CSAREDGGEQFF
CDR3nt: TGCAGTGCTAGAGAGGACGGCGGAGAGCAGTTCTTC

abundance: few
d_gene: TRBD1
v_gene: TRBV20-1
j_gene: TRBJ1-1
CDR3aa: CSAPRNYVYGTGFTEAFF
CDR3nt: TGCAGTGCCCCCCGTAATTACGTTTATGGGACAGGGTTCACTGAAGCTTTCTTT

abundance: many
d_gene: .
v_gene: TRBV3-1
j_gene: TRBJ2-5
CDR3aa: CASSPGSKRETQYF
CDR3nt: TGTGCCAGCAGCCCAGGGTCTAAGCGGGAGACCCAGTACTTC

abundance: .
d_gene: TRBD2
v_gene: TRBV5-1
j_gene: TRBJ2-1
CDR3aa: CASSLRTSGGVGYNEQFF
CDR3nt: TGCGCCAGCAGCCTGAGGACTAGCGGCGGGGTTGGCTACAATGAGCAGTTCTTC

abundance: many
d_gene: .
v_gene: TRBV20-1
j_gene: TRBJ2-1
CDR3aa: CSARAAPNNEQFF
CDR3nt: TGCAGTGCTAGAGCGGCTCCGAACAATGAGCAGTTCTTC

abundance: many
d_gene: .
v_gene: TRBV7-3
j_gene: TRBJ1-2
CDR3aa: CASTGQYGYTF
CDR3nt: TGTGCCAGCACCGGACAGTATGGCTACACCTTC

abundance: many
d_gene: .
v_gene: TRBV11-2
j_gene: TRBJ2-5
CDR3aa: CASSFSRGETQYF
CDR3nt: TGTGCCAGCAGCTTTTCAAGGGGAGAGACCCAGTACTTC

abundance: many
d_gene: TRBD1
v_gene: TRBV29-1
j_gene: TRBJ2-7
CDR3aa: CSVDRDRRYEQYF
CDR3nt: TGCAGCGTTGACCGGGACAGGCGATACGAGCAGTACTTC

abundance: many
d_gene: TRBD1
v_gene: TRBV20-1
j_gene: TRBJ1-3
CDR3aa: CSAKKTGGDTIYF
CDR3nt: TGCAGTGCAAAAAAGACAGGGGGAGACACCATATATTTT

abundance: many
d_gene: TRBD1
v_gene: TRBV10-3
j_gene: TRBJ2-6
CDR3aa: CAIAGQGASGANVLTF
CDR3nt: TGTGCCATTGCCGGACAGGGGGCTTCCGGGGCCAACGTCCTGACTTTC

abundance: many
d_gene: .
v_gene: TRBV7-2
j_gene: TRBJ1-6
CDR3aa: CASSSSGVNSPLHF
CDR3nt: TGTGCCAGCAGCTCCAGCGGGGTAAATTCACCCCTCCACTTT

abundance: many
d_gene: .
v_gene: TRBV7-7
j_gene: TRBJ2-3
CDR3aa: CASSLVAEGTQYF
CDR3nt: TGTGCTAGCAGCTTAGTGGCTGAGGGGACGCAGTATTTT

abundance: many
d_gene: TRBD2
v_gene: TRBV7-2
j_gene: TRBJ2-3
CDR3aa: CASSPLSGGGSDTQYF
CDR3nt: TGTGCCAGCAGCCCCCTGAGCGGGGGGGGATCAGATACGCAGTATTTT

abundance: many
d_gene: .
v_gene: TRBV10-3
j_gene: TRBJ2-7
CDR3aa: CASDEGMQEQYF
CDR3nt: TGTGCCAGTGACGAGGGGATGCAGGAGCAGTACTTC

abundance: many
d_gene: TRBD2
v_gene: TRBV6-5
j_gene: TRBJ2-6
CDR3aa: CASRPGGGAGANVLTF
CDR3nt: TGTGCCAGCAGACCGGGGGGGGGAGCTGGGGCCAACGTCCTGACTTTC

abundance: many
d_gene: TRBD2
v_gene: TRBV7-2
j_gene: TRBJ2-7
CDR3aa: CASSLGLAGGSYEQYF
CDR3nt: TGTGCCAGCAGCTTGGGACTAGCGGGAGGGAGCTACGAGCAGTACTTC

abundance: many
d_gene: .
v_gene: TRBV11-2
j_gene: TRBJ1-3
CDR3aa: CASSLMGGLTGNTIYF
CDR3nt: TGTGCCAGCAGCTTAATGGGAGGGTTAACTGGAAACACCATATATTTT

abundance: few
d_gene: .
v_gene: TRBV5-1
j_gene: TRBJ2-1
CDR3aa: CASSPHTEQFF
CDR3nt: TGCGCCAGCAGCCCTCATACCGAGCAGTTCTTC

abundance: many
d_gene: .
v_gene: TRBV10-3
j_gene: TRBJ2-1
CDR3aa: CAIGESLGEQFF
CDR3nt: TGTGCCATTGGAGAATCTCTCGGTGAGCAGTTCTTC

abundance: many
d_gene: .
v_gene: TRBV12-3/TRBV12-4
j_gene: TRBJ2-5
CDR3aa: CASSLTKETQYF
CDR3nt: TGTGCCAGCAGTTTGACTAAAGAGACCCAGTACTTC

abundance: many
d_gene: .
v_gene: TRBV9
j_gene: TRBJ2-5
CDR3aa: CASSPQGRVEETQYF
CDR3nt: TGTGCCAGCAGCCCCCAGGGACGAGTAGAGGAGACCCAGTACTTC

abundance: many
d_gene: .
v_gene: TRBV2
j_gene: TRBJ2-1
CDR3aa: CASIRQLLYEGSYNEQFF
CDR3nt: TGTGCCAGCATAAGACAGTTATTGTATGAGGGCTCCTACAATGAGCAGTTCTTC

abundance: many
d_gene: TRBD2
v_gene: TRBV5-1
j_gene: TRBJ2-1
CDR3aa: CASSLAGGSGNEQFF
CDR3nt: TGCGCCAGCAGCTTGGCCGGCGGGAGCGGCAATGAGCAGTTCTTC

abundance: many
d_gene: TRBD2
v_gene: TRBV15
j_gene: TRBJ2-1
CDR3aa: CATSRPGLAGANEQFF
CDR3nt: TGTGCCACCAGCCGGCCGGGACTAGCGGGAGCCAATGAGCAGTTCTTC

abundance: many
d_gene: .
v_gene: TRBV5-1
j_gene: TRBJ2-7
CDR3aa: CASSLDSASYEQYF
CDR3nt: TGCGCCAGCAGCTTGGACAGCGCCTCCTACGAGCAGTACTTC

abundance: many
d_gene: .
v_gene: TRBV29-1
j_gene: TRBJ2-2
CDR3aa: CSVSHPVGGPGELFF
CDR3nt: TGCAGCGTTTCCCATCCAGTCGGGGGGCCCGGGGAGCTGTTTTTT

abundance: many
d_gene: .
v_gene: TRBV20-1
j_gene: TRBJ1-1
CDR3aa: CSASKDVAVEAFF
CDR3nt: TGCAGTGCTTCCAAAGACGTGGCCGTTGAAGCTTTCTTT

abundance: many
d_gene: TRBD1
v_gene: TRBV7-3
j_gene: TRBJ2-1
CDR3aa: CASSLAGGNEQFF
CDR3nt: TGTGCCAGCAGCTTAGCAGGGGGCAATGAGCAGTTCTTC

abundance: many
d_gene: .
v_gene: TRBV28
j_gene: TRBJ1-2
CDR3aa: CASSLLGARGGYTF
CDR3nt: TGTGCCAGCAGTTTATTAGGGGCCCGGGGGGGCTACACCTTC

abundance: many
d_gene: TRBD2
v_gene: TRBV7-2
j_gene: TRBJ2-3
CDR3aa: CASSLSSGGVTDTQYF
CDR3nt: TGTGCCAGCAGCTTAAGTAGCGGGGGGGTTACAGATACGCAGTATTTT